The 5 T cell receptor beta chains in this list originate from one sample, sequenced in a study of T cell changes during pregnancy in multiple sclerosis. The assay was immunoSEQ multiplex PCR, and TCRdb's table has in-frame clones only and misses some. The table records some 120,000 clones, 80% to 95% of them present only once. The sequenced sample was peripheral blood, obtained before pregnancy. These TCRs come from a female donor with multiple sclerosis, enrolled in a pregnancy study.

This sequence joins TRBV11-2 and TRBJ1-1; no definite D call. The length of the CDR3 is 13 residues. Per germline, CDR1 SGHAT and CDR2 FQNNGV. V lost 1 base, J lost 3 bases, and 6 bases lay in between. Written as DNA, the CDR3 is TGTGCCAGCAGCTTAGGGTCAGACACTGAAGCTTTCTTT. Its protein product is CASSLGSDTEAFF.

The rearrangement joins TRBV6-4 to TRBJ2-3; 7 bases align to TRBD2. CDR3 size: 15 residues. Germline V CDR1 and CDR2: MRHNA, SNTAGT. V trimming: 5 bases; J trimming: 2 bases; junction bases outside the gene matches: 7. DNA of the CDR3: TGTGCCAGCAGTCGGGAGGATTCCCCCACAGATACGCAGTATTTT. This translates into CASSREDSPTDTQYF.

The rearrangement uses TRBV19 and TRBJ1-5; D gene unclear. Germline V gives CDR1 LNHDA, CDR2 SQIVND (reference sequence). V shed 4 bases and J shed 5 bases, with 12 bases lying between them. This CDR3 contains 14 residues. The CDR3 nucleotides are TGTGCCAGTAGTAAGACGGAGGGTTATCAGCCCCAGCATTTT. Translating it yields CASSKTEGYQPQHF. The full variable domain, with the rest looked up from reference TRBV19 and TRBJ1-5, is DGGITQSPKYLFRKEGQNVTLSCEQNLNHDAMYWYRQDPGQGLRLIYYSQIVNDFQKGDIAEGYSVSREKKESFPLTVTSAQKNPTAFYLCASSKTEGYQPQHFGDGTRLSIL.

The chain carries TRBV30 and TRBJ2-7, with 8 nucleotides matching TRBD1. This CDR3 is 14 amino acids long. After removal of 3 bases from V and 6 bases from J, the junction contained 10 bases not matched to a gene. Looked up from germline, CDR1 is GTSNPN and CDR2 is SVGIG (reference sequence). Here the CDR3 reads CAWSDSYRGFEQYF. In DNA form, the CDR3 reads TGTGCCTGGAGCGACTCATACAGGGGGTTCGAGCAGTACTTC. The full variable domain, its missing parts supplied by reference TRBV30 and TRBJ2-7, is SQTIHQWPATLVQPVGSPLSLECTVEGTSNPNLYWYRQAAGRGLQLLFYSVGIGQISSEVPQNLSASRPQDRQFILSSKKLLLSDSGFYLCAWSDSYRGFEQYFGPGTRLTVT.

V and J are TRBV5-1 and TRBJ2-5, with 7 positions matching TRBD2. This CDR3 is 13 amino acids long. Germline assignment: CDR1 SGHRS and CDR2 YFSETQ. J was trimmed by 2 bases and V by 4 bases; bases with no gene match: 2. The CDR3 region has the DNA TGCGCCAGCAGCAACGGGGGGCAAGAGACCCAGTACTTC. Translated, it gives CASSNGGQETQYF.